This TCR beta chain was recovered during a study of blood T cell repertoires in COVID-19. About the study: T cells, B-cell-depleted T cells, or PBMCs supplied cDNA or gDNA.

How the authors handled the data: Reference gene primer amplification in the assay estimated nucleated cell counts. Measured with immunoSEQ multiplex PCR; TCRdb has only the in-frame clones, and not every one. That table furnishes V, J and clone size, whereas the DNA furnished D and trimming. Among 200,000 to 300,000 clones listed, 65% to 85% were seen once. V dropped 6 bases and J dropped 2; count of bases not matched to a gene: 8. The CDR3 contains 15 residues. In germline, CDR1 is MDHEN, CDR2 SYDVKM. J is TRBJ2-3 and V is TRBV28; 7 bases fit TRBD1. This TCR derives from a middle-aged woman who had recovered from COVID-19. The sequenced material came from peripheral blood. CDR3 amino acids: CASRTWDRITDTQYF. CDR3 DNA: TGTGCCAGCAGGACGTGGGACAGAATCACAGATACGCAGTATTTT.